The TCR beta chain described here comes from a study of T cell responses to AZD1222 COVID-19 vaccine. Study results and caveats: In all cases, repertoires were sampled only after the peak T cell response. Seropositive at baseline were only 5 to 7 AZD1222 recipients. White British ancestry dominated among donors, who included more females, and clonal diversity was possibly underestimated.

Clones were read by immunoSEQ multiplex PCR, and TCRdb kept only the in-frame ones, dropping some. The sample carries 130,000 to 150,000 clones, under 95% recorded once. A note on this clone: Its antigen is still unknown.

This clonotype was obtained from an adult in good health. The sample was peripheral blood, taken on day 0 of AZD1222 vaccination.

The CDR3 sequence: CASSPYRASSGNTIYF. The CDR3 DNA reads TGTGCCAGCAGCCCCTACAGGGCCAGCTCTGGAAACACCATATATTTT. The V and J genes are TRBV6-6 and TRBJ1-3; D might be TRBD1 (6 bases). CDR1 MNHNY and CDR2 SVGAGI come from the germline V gene (reference sequence). The V end was cut by 6 bases, the J end by 0 bases, with 15 bases between. The CDR3 spans 16 residues.